This TCR beta chain was recorded in a study of blood T cells in healthy people across ages. Points from the study as a whole: No one knew whether donors had CMV, which possibly confounded expanded clonotype changes.

Germline values: CDR1 SQVTM, CDR2 ANQGSEA. Trimming shortened V by 3 bases and J by 7 bases, and 21 bases separated the two germline ends. This CDR3 has 15 amino acids. Note on this clonotype: The antigen is unknown.

Using a J-beta primer mix together with a sample-barcoded 5' primer, a second PCR was run for roughly 7 to 12 cycles. A single record per CDR3 protein comes from TCRdb applying MiXCR to the 5' RACE reads. The sample carries hundreds of thousands of distinct CDR3 sequences, around 43% recorded once. The specimen was blood. The receptor was derived from a man aged 55 to 70 in good health. V and J are TRBV29-1 and TRBJ1-2; D is unclear. CDR3 coding DNA: TGCAGCGTTGATGCGGTGACCGACGTTCTCGGTGGCTACACCTTC. As protein: CSVDAVTDVLGGYTF.